This TCR beta chain is from a study of shared clonotypes between healthy human individuals. Overall study: The donor pool was made up of a couple of women and three men aged 18 to 49.

Sequencing was performed with immunoSEQ multiplex PCR; in TCRdb, only in-frame clones are kept and a portion is missing. The table shows under 200,000 clones, with about 93% occurring only once. This CDR3 comprises 17 residues. Germline V gene sequence: CDR1 SGHRS, CDR2 YFSETQ. The V end was cut by 1 base, the J end by 6 bases, with 22 bases between. The TCR sequence derives from a woman aged 30 to 39 in good health. The rearrangement links TRBV5-1 to TRBJ2-5; D is unresolved. The source material was naive CD4+ T cells sorted from blood. Described subset: CD45RA+ positively selected. The CDR3, as DNA: TGCGCCAGCAGCTTGAGGAGCAAAGGAAACCCATTAAAGACCCAGTACTTC. Its translation is CASSLRSKGNPLKTQYF.